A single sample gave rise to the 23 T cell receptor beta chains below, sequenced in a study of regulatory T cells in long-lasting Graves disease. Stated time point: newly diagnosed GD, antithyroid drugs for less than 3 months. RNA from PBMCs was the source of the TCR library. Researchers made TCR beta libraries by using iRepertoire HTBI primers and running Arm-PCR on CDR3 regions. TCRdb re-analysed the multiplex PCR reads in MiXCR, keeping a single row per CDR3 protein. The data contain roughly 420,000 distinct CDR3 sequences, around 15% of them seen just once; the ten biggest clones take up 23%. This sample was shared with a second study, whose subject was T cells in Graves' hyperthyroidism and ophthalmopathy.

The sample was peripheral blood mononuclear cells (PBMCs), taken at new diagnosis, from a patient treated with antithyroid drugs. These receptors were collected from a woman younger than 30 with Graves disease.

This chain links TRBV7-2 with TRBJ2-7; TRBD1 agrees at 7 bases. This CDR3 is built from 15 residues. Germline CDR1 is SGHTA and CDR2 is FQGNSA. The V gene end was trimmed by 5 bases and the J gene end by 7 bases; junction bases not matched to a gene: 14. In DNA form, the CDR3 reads TGTGCCAGCAGCGTCGATCAGGGGGAGCAGGATGAGCAGTACTTC. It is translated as CASSVDQGEQDEQYF.

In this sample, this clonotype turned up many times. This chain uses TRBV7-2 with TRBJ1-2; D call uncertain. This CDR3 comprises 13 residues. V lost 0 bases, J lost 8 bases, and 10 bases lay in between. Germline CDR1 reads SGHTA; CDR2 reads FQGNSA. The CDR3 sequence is CASSLAPNRGYTF. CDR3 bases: TGTGCCAGCAGCTTAGCGCCAAACCGAGGCTACACCTTC. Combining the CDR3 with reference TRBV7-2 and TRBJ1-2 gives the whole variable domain GAGVSQSPSNKVTEKGKDVELRCDPISGHTALYWYRQSLGQGLEFLIYFQGNSAPDKSGLPSDRFSAERTGGSVSTLTIQRTQQEDSAVYLCASSLAPNRGYTFGSGTRLTVV.

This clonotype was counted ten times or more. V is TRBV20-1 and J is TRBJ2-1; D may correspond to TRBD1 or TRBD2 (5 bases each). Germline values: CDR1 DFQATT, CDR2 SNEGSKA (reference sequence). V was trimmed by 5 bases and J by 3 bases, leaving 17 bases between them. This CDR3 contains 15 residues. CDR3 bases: TGCAGTGCTCCCCCCCCGAGGGGCTTCTACAATGAGCAGTTCTTC. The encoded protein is CSAPPPRGFYNEQFF.

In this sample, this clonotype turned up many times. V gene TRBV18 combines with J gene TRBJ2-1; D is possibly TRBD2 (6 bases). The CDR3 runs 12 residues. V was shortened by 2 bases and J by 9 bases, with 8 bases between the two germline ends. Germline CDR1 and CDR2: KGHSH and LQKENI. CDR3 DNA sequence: TGTGCCAGCTCACCAGGAGGGTCTGAGCAGTTCTTC. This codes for CASSPGGSEQFF. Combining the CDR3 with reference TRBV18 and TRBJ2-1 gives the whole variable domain NAGVMQNPRHLVRRRGQEARLRCSPMKGHSHVYWYRQLPEEGLKFMVYLQKENIIDESGMPKERFSAEFPKEGPSILRIQQVVRGDSAAYFCASSPGGSEQFFGPGTRLTVL.

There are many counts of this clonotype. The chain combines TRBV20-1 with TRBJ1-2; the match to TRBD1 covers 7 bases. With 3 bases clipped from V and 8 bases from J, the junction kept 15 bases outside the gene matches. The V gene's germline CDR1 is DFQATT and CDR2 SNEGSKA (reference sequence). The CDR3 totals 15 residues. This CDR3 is CSASSVDRVHWGYTF. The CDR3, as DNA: TGCAGTGCTAGTTCGGTCGACAGGGTGCATTGGGGCTACACCTTC.

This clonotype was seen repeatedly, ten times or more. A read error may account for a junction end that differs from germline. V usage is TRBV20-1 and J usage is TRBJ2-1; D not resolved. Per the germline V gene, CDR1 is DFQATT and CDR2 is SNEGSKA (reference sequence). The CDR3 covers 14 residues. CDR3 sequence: CSARVLSSYNEQFF. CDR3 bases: TGCAGTGCAAGAGTCCTTTCCTCCTACAATGAGCAGTTCTTC.

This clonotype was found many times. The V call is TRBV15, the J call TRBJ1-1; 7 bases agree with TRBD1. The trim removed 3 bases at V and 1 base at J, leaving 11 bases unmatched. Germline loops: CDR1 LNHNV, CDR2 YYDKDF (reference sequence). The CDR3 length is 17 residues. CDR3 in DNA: TGTGCCACCAGCAGCATTAACGCCGGGACAGCGAACACTGAAGCTTTCTTT. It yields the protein CATSSINAGTANTEAFF.

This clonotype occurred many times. CDR3 loop: CASSPLGTGAYEQYF. The DNA for the CDR3 is TGTGCCAGCAGCCCACTTGGGACTGGGGCCTACGAGCAGTACTTC. The J gene is TRBJ2-7, the V gene TRBV3-1; possible D gene TRBD2, 6 bases. The CDR3 runs to 15 residues. Trimming left V 4 bases short and J 2 bases short, with 15 bases between. In germline, CDR1 is LGHDT, CDR2 YNNKEL (reference sequence).

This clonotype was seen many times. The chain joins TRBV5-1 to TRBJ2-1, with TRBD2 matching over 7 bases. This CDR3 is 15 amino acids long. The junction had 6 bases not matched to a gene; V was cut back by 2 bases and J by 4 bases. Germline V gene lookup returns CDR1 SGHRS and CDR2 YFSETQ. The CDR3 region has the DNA TGCGCCAGCAGCTTAACGGCGGGAGCATACAATGAGCAGTTCTTC. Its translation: CASSLTAGAYNEQFF.

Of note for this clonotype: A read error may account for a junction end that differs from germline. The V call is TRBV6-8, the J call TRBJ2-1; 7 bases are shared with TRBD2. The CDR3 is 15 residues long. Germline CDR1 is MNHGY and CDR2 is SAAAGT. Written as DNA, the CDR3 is TGTGCCGGCAGCCGCAATAGCGGGCTTTACAATGAGCAGTTCTTC. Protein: CAGSRNSGLYNEQFF.

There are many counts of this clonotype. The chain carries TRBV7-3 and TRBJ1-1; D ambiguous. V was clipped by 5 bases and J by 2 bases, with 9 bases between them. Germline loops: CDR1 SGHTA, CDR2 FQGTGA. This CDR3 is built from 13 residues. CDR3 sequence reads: CASSLHFNTEAFF. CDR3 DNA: TGTGCCAGCAGCCTGCATTTCAACACTGAAGCTTTCTTT.

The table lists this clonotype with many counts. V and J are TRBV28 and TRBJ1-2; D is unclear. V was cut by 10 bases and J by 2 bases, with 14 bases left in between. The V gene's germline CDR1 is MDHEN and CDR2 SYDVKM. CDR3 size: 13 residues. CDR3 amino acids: CATGRAPNYGYTF. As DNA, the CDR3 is TGTGCCACCGGGAGGGCTCCCAACTATGGCTACACCTTC.

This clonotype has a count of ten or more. The CDR3 protein is CASSLLGTGGLGNEQFF. The CDR3 DNA reads TGTGCCAGCAGTTTATTAGGGACAGGGGGTCTTGGAAATGAGCAGTTCTTC. The V gene is TRBV28, the J gene TRBJ2-1; 11 bases are a match to TRBD1. Unmatched junction bases numbered 9, after V lost 1 base and J lost 7 bases. This CDR3 comprises 17 residues. Germline V gene lookup returns CDR1 MDHEN and CDR2 SYDVKM.

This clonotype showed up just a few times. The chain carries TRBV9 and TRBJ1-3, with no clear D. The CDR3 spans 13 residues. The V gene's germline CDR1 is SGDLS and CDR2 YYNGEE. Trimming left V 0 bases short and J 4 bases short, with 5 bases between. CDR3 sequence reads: CASSVGEGNTIYF. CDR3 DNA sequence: TGTGCCAGCAGCGTAGGGGAGGGAAACACCATATATTTT.

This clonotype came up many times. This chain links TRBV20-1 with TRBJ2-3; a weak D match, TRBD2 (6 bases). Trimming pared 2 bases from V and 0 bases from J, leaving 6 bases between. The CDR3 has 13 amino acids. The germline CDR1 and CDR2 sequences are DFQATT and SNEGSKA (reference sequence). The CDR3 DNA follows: TGCAGTGCTAGAAGCGGGAGCACAGATACGCAGTATTTT. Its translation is CSARSGSTDTQYF.

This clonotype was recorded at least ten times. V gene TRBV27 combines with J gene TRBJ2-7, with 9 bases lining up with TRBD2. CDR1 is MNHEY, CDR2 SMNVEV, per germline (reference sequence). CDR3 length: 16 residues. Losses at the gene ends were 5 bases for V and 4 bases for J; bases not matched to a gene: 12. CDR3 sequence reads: CASSLIAGEERYEQYF. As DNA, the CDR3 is TGTGCCAGCAGTCTCATAGCGGGAGAGGAGAGATACGAGCAGTACTTC.

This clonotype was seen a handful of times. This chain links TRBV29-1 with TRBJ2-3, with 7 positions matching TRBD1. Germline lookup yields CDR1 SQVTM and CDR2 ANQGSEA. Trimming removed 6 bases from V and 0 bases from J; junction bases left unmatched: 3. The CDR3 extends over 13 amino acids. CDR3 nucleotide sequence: TGCAGCGTAATGGACAGGAGCACAGATACGCAGTATTTT. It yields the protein CSVMDRSTDTQYF.

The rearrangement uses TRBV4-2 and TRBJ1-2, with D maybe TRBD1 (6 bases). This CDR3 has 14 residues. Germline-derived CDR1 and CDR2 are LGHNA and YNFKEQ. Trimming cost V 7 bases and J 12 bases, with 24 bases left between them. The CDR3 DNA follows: TGTGCCAGCACCCACCAAAGCAAAACAGGGCAACACACCTTC. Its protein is CASTHQSKTGQHTF.

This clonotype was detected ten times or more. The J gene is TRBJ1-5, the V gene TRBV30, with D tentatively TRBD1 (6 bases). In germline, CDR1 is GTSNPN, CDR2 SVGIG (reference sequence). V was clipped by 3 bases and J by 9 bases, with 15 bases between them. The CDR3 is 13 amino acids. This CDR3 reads CAWRGSLGGPQHF. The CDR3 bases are TGTGCCTGGAGGGGATCGCTAGGGGGGCCCCAGCATTTT.

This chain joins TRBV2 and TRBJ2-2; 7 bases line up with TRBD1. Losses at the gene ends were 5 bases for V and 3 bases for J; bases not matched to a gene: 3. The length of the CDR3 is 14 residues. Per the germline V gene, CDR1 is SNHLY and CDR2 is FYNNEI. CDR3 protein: CASSPGQDTGELFF. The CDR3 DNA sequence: TGTGCCAGCAGTCCCGGACAGGACACCGGGGAGCTGTTTTTT.

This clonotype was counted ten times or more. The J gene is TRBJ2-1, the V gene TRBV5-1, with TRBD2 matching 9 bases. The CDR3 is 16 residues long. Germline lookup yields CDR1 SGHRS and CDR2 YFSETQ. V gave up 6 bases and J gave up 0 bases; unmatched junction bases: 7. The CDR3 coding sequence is TGCGCCAGCACTGAAGCGGGAGGCCACTCCTACAATGAGCAGTTCTTC. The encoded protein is CASTEAGGHSYNEQFF.

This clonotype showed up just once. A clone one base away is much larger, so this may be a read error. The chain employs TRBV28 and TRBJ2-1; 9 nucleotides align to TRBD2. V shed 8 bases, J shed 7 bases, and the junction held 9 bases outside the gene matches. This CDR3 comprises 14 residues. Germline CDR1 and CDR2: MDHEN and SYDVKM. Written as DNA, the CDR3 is TGTGCCAGCGGTAGGCTAGCGGGAATTAATGAGCAGTTCTTC. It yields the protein CASGRLAGINEQFF.

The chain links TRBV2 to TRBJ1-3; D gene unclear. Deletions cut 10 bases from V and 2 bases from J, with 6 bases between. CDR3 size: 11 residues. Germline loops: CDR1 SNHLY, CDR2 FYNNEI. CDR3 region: CATRPGNTIYF. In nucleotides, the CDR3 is TGTGCCACCAGACCTGGAAACACCATATATTTT.